The clone carrying this T cell receptor (beta chain) was found a few times. Its antigen remains unknown. The sample originates from a study of post-analysis software for immune sequencing data. The library was made from cDNA and included unique molecular identifiers. The T cell input of roughly 1 to 11 million gave about half a million cDNA molecules. TCRdb reprocessed the PCR reads via MiXCR and lists one record per CDR3 protein. The table lists fewer than 600,000 distinct CDR3 sequences, over 35% of them singletons. General study findings and limits: Four or five TRBV segments (TRBV5-6, TRBV5-1 and TRBV20-1 among them) occurred more frequently in patients than in controls.

Germline V CDR1 and CDR2: MNHNS, SASEGT. The CDR3 totals 12 residues. Trimming cost V 6 bases and J 4 bases, with 9 bases left between them. The sequence was collected from a girl aged 5-17 years with multiple sclerosis. V and J are TRBV6-1 and TRBJ2-5; the D gene could be TRBD1 or TRBD2 (5 bases each). Material: blood. CDR3 coding DNA: TGTGCCAGCAGGGGGGACGGAGAGACCCAGTACTTC. Amino acid sequence: CASRGDGETQYF.